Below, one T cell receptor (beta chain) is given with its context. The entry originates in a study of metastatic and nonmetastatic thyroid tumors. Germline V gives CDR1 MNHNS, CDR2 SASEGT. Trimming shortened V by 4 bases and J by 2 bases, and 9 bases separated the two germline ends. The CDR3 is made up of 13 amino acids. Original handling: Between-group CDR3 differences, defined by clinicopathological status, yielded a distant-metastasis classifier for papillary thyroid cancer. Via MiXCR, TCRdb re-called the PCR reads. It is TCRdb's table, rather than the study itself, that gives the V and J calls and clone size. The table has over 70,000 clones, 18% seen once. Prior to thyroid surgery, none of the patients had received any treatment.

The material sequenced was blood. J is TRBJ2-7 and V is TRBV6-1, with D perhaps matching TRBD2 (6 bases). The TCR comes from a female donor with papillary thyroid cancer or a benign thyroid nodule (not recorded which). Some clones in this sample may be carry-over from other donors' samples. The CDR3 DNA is TGTGCCAGCAGTGTGGACTATCCCTACGAGCAGTACTTC. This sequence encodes CASSVDYPYEQYF.